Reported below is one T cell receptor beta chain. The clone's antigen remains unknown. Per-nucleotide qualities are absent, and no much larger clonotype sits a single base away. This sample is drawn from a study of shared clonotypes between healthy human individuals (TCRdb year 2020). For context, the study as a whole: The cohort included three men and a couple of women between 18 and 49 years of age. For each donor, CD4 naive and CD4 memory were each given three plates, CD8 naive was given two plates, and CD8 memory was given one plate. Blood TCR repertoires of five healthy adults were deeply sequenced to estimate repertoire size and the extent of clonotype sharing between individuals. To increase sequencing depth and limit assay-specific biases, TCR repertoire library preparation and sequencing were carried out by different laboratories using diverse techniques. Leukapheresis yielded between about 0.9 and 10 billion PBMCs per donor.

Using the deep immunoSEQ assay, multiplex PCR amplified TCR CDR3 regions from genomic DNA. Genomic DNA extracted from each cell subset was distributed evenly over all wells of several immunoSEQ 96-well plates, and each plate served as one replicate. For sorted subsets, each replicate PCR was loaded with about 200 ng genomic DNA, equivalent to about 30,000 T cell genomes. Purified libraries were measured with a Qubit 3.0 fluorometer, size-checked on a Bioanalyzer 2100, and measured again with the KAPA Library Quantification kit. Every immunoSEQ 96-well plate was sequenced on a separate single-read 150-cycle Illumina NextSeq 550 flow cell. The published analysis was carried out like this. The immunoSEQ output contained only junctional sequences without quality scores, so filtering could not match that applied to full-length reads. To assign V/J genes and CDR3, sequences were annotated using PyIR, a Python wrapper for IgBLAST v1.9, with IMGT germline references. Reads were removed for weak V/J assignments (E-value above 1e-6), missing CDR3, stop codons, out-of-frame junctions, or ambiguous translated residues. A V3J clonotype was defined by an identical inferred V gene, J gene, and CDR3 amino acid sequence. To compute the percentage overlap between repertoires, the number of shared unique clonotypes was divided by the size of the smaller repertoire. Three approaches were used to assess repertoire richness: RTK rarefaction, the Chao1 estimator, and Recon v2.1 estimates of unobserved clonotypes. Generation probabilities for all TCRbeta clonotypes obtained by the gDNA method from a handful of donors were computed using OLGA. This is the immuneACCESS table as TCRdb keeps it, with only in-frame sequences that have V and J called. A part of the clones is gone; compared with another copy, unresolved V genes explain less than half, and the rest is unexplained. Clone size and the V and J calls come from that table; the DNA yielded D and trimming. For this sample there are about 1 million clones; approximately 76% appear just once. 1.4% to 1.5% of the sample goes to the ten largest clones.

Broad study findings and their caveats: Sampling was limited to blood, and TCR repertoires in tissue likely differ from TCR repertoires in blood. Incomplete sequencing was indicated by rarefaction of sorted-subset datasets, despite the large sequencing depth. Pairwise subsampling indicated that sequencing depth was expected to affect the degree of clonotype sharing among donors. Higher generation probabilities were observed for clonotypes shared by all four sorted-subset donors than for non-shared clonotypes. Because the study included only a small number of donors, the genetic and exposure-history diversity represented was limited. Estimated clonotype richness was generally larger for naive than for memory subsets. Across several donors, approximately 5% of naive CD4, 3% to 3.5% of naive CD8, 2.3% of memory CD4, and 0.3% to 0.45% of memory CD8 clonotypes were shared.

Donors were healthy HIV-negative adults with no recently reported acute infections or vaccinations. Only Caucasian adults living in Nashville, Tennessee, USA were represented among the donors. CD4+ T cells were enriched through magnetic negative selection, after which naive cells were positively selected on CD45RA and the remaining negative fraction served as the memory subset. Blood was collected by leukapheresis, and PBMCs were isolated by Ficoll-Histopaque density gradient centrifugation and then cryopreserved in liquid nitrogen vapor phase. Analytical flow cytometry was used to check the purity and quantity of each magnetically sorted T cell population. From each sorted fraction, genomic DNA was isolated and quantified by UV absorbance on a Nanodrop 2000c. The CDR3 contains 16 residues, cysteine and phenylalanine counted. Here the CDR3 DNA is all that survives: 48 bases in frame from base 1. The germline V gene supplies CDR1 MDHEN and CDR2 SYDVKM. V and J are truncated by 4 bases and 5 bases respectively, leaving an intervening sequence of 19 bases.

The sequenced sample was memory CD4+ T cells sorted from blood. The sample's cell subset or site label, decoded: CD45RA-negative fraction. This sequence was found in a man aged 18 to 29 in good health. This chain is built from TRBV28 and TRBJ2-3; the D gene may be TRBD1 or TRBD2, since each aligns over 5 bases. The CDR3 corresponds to CASSSPSGAARDTQYF. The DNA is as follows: TGTGCCAGCAGTTCTCCCTCCGGGGCGGCCAGAGATACGCAGTATTTT.